Listed below are T cell receptor beta chains from one sample, sequenced in a study of OX40 agonist ivuxolimab in advanced cancers. Using immunoSEQ multiplex PCR, the repertoire was profiled, and TCRdb retains in-frame clones only, with some absent. This sample has tens of thousands of clones; 70% to 90% occur once, and the top ten carry less than 20%. This material consisted of CD4+ or CD8+ T cells sorted from blood, taken in a trial of the OX40 agonist ivuxolimab. These receptors were collected from an adult with an advanced solid tumor such as melanoma, head and neck, liver or kidney cancer. Each CDR3 is given with its conserved first and last residue. D genes are given only for firm matches. Clone size is stated in some rows and not others, as once, few, many or a class when expanded.

v_gene: TRBV5-1; abundance: NA; j_gene: TRBJ1-2; d_gene: NA; CDR3nt: TGCGCCAGCAGCGCTCGAGGACAGATCCAACCTTCCTATGGCTACACCTTC; CDR3aa: CASSARGQIQPSYGYTF
v_gene: TRBV11-2; abundance: NA; j_gene: TRBJ2-7; d_gene: TRBD1; CDR3nt: TGTGCCAGCAGCCTGGGGACAGGGGGGCCGCTCGAGCAGTACTTC; CDR3aa: CASSLGTGGPLEQYF
v_gene: TRBV6-5; abundance: once; j_gene: TRBJ1-2; d_gene: NA; CDR3nt: TGTGCCAGCAGTTCAATCGATGGCTACACCTTC; CDR3aa: CASSSIDGYTF
v_gene: TRBV7-7; abundance: NA; j_gene: TRBJ2-1; d_gene: NA; CDR3nt: TGTGCCAGCAGCTTAGGCGGTAGATACAATGAGCAGTTCTTC; CDR3aa: CASSLGGRYNEQFF
v_gene: TRBV2; abundance: once; j_gene: TRBJ2-3; d_gene: NA; CDR3nt: TGTGCCAGCAGTGACAAGTACTACCCTAGCACAGATACGCAGTATTTT; CDR3aa: CASSDKYYPSTDTQYF
v_gene: TRBV19; abundance: NA; j_gene: TRBJ2-3; d_gene: TRBD2; CDR3nt: TGTGCCAGTGCCCAGGGCGGGAGTACAGATACGCAGTATTTT; CDR3aa: CASAQGGSTDTQYF
v_gene: TRBV11-2; abundance: few; j_gene: TRBJ1-2; d_gene: TRBD1; CDR3nt: TGTGCCAGCAGCCTCGGACAGGCCTATGGCTACACCTTC; CDR3aa: CASSLGQAYGYTF
v_gene: TRBV11-2; abundance: NA; j_gene: TRBJ1-2; d_gene: NA; CDR3nt: TGTGCCAGCAGCTTAGGGGGGGCGCGGGGCTACACCTTC; CDR3aa: CASSLGGARGYTF
v_gene: TRBV4-3; abundance: NA; j_gene: TRBJ2-3; d_gene: TRBD1; CDR3nt: TGCGCCAGCAGCCAAGATCCGGCAGGGGGCCTAGTTTCGCAGTATTTT; CDR3aa: CASSQDPAGGLVSQYF
v_gene: TRBV7-9; abundance: NA; j_gene: TRBJ2-1; d_gene: NA; CDR3nt: TGTGCCAGCAGCTTACCCAGCGTTCAGTTCTTC; CDR3aa: CASSLPSVQFF
v_gene: TRBV19; abundance: NA; j_gene: TRBJ2-3; d_gene: NA; CDR3nt: TGTGCCAGTAGTCTTCAGACTTCTAGCACAGATACGCAGTATTTT; CDR3aa: CASSLQTSSTDTQYF
v_gene: TRBV19; abundance: NA; j_gene: TRBJ2-3; d_gene: NA; CDR3nt: TGTGCCAGTAGTATCCGGGGCTTAAGCACAGATACGCAGTATTTT; CDR3aa: CASSIRGLSTDTQYF
v_gene: TRBV10-3; abundance: NA; j_gene: TRBJ1-2; d_gene: NA; CDR3nt: TGTGCCATCAGTGAGTCGACTAATAGGGCAGGGTCCCAATCTAATGGCTACACCTTC; CDR3aa: CAISESTNRAGSQSNGYTF
v_gene: TRBV2; abundance: once; j_gene: TRBJ1-6; d_gene: NA; CDR3nt: TGTGCCAGCAGTGAGGGGACCCCAACGAGTTCACCCCTCCACTTT; CDR3aa: CASSEGTPTSSPLHF
v_gene: TRBV5-4; abundance: NA; j_gene: TRBJ2-6; d_gene: NA; CDR3nt: TGTGCCAGCAGCTTGGCCTCTGGGGCCAACGTCCTGACTTTC; CDR3aa: CASSLASGANVLTF
v_gene: TRBV9; abundance: NA; j_gene: TRBJ1-4; d_gene: NA; CDR3nt: TGTGCCAGCAGCTCCCCCAACGACGGGACTAATAATGAAAAACTGTTTTTT; CDR3aa: CASSSPNDGTNNEKLFF